What follows describes a single T cell receptor beta chain. The antigen is undetermined. This entry is derived from a study of a mutant IDH1 vaccine in newly diagnosed glioma. Study-wide context: Once 4-6 weeks had passed after radiotherapy alone, vaccination started, or it started with temozolomide cycles. Beforehand, treatment had been radiotherapy, temozolomide, or both; the majority received both.

Study-wide results and caveats: Immune responses induced by the vaccine were seen in just over 90% of patients, spanning multiple MHC alleles.

Only in-frame clones appear in the TCRdb table, and some are missing; sequencing was by immunoSEQ multiplex PCR. The table records approximately 40,000 clones, 80% to 85% of them present only once. Germline values: CDR1 MDHEN, CDR2 SYDVKM. The CDR3 is 16 residues long. Deletions cut 6 bases from V and 5 bases from J, with 21 bases between. Time point: week 11, during vaccination. The study gave 300 ug of mutant IDH1 20-mer peptide per vaccine dose, with topical imiquimod. The sequence came from a man in his forties with glioma. The sequences come from PBMCs, collected from a glioma patient whose treatment included an IDH1 peptide vaccine. This chain joins TRBV28 and TRBJ2-3; D remains unclear. CDR3 DNA sequence: TGTGCCAGCAGGCTAACAAAAAATCTACGTTTAGATACGCAGTATTTT. This codes for CASRLTKNLRLDTQYF.